The source of this T cell receptor (beta chain) is a study of blood T cell repertoires in COVID-19 (dated by TCRdb to between 2020 and 2021). For the study in its entirety: The collaborator samples originated in the United States, Italy and Spain and spanned the acute and convalescent phases of COVID-19. The material from the prospective study consisted of cDNA or gDNA derived from T cells, B-cell-depleted T cells, or PBMCs. The dataset comprised deeply sampled blood TCRbeta repertoires from subjects exposed to, actively infected with, or recovered from COVID-19. The repertoires were made available in a free public database intended to serve as a resource for research on the immune response to SARS-CoV-2. Samples came from the ongoing ImmuneRACE study (first 160 participants) plus 1,254 subjects from 6 global collaborators. A de-identified subject ID, COVID-19 status, age in years and sex were almost always included in the sample metadata. Where available, HLA class I and class II types were obtained from metadata supplied by the sample provider rather than from assay-based typing.

Trimming costs V 5 bases and J 7 bases, and their ends lie 11 bases apart. Counted from cysteine to phenylalanine, this CDR3 has 12 amino acids. Only the CDR3 portion is preserved as DNA: 36 bases, with reading frame beginning at the first base. Looking up the germline V gene yields CDR1 SNHLY and CDR2 FYNNEI. TCRbeta CDR3 regions were amplified from genomic DNA using the immunoSEQ Assay, a bias-controlled multiplex PCR. Regarding the original processing steps: Within the assay, amplification of reference gene primers was used to estimate how many nucleated cells each sample contained. To quantify the absolute abundance of each unique TCRbeta CDR3 rearrangement, sequence reads were collapsed and filtered. For each sample, productive Simpson clonality was calculated as the square root of Simpson's diversity index across productive rearrangements. Drawn from immuneACCESS, this table holds only the in-frame rearrangements with V and J called that TCRdb kept. Clones are partly lost; checked studies trace under half to an unresolved V gene and leave the rest unexplained. D and trimming come from the DNA, and the V and J calls and clone size come from that table. The sample profile shows some 260,000 clones; over 65% of them were found once. The biggest ten clones account for about 3.1% of the sample.

General conclusions and limits of the study: The amount of clinical and demographic metadata varied by source and participant and was provided uncurated.

The collaborating institutions used their own protocols to collect whole blood in K2EDTA tubes. Collaborator samples were shipped for TCRbeta analysis as frozen whole blood, isolated PBMCs, or DNA extracted from either sample type. With respect to this clone: Its target antigen remains unknown. The input lacks base qualities; no much larger clone sits a single base away.

The chain links TRBV2 with TRBJ1-1; tentative D gene TRBD1, with 6 bases matching. The origin of this receptor is a woman aged 80 or older with acute or convalescent COVID-19. Source material: peripheral blood. The CDR3 protein: CASSKGRGEAFF. The DNA sequence reads TGTGCCAGCAGTAAGGGCAGGGGTGAAGCTTTCTTT.